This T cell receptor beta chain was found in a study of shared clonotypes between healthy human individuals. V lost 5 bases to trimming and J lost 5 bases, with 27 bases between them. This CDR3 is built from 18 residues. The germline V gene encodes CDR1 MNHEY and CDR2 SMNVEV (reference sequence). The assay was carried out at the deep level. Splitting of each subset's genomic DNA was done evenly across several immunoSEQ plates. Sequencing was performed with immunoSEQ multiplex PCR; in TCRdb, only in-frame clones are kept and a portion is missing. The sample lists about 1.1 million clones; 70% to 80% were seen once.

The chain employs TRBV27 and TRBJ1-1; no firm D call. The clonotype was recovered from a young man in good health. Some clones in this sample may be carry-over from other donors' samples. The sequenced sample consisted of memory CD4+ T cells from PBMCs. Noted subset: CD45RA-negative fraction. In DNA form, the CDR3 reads TGTGCCAGCAGTATCAACCCCTCTCTTACAGTAGCCAAGACTGAAGCTTTCTTT. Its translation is CASSINPSLTVAKTEAFF.